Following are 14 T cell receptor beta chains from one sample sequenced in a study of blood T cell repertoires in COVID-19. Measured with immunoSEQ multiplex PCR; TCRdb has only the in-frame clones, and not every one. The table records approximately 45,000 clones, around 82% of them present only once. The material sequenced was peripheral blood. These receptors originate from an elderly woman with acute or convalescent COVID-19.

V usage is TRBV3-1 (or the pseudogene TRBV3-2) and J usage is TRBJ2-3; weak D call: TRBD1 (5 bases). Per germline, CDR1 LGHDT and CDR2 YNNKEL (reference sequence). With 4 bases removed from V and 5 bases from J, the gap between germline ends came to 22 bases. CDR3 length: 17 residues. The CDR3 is CASSPKTQGRAGDTQYF. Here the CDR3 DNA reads TGTGCCAGCAGCCCAAAAACTCAGGGAAGGGCAGGAGATACGCAGTATTTT.

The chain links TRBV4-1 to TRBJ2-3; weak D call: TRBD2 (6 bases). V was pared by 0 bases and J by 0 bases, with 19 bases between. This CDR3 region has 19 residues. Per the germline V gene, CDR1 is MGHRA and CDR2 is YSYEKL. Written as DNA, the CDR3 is TGCGCCAGCAGCCAAGATCATGGCTGGGCTAGCGCTAGCACAGATACGCAGTATTTT. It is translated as CASSQDHGWASASTDTQYF.

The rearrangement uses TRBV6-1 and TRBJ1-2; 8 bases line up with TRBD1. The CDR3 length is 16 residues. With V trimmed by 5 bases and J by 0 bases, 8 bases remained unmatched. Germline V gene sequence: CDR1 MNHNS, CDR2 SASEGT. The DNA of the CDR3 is TGTGCCAGCAGTCAAGGGACAGGAGTATCTAACTATGGCTACACCTTC. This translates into CASSQGTGVSNYGYTF.

The CDR3 region has the DNA TGTGCCAGCAGTGAAGTCAGCGGGGGGGACCAAGAGACCCAGTACTTC. This gives the protein CASSEVSGGDQETQYF. The rearrangement joins TRBV2 to TRBJ2-5; 10 bases fit TRBD2. The V gene end was trimmed by 1 base and the J gene end by 0 bases; junction bases not matched to a gene: 2. The V gene's germline CDR1 is SNHLY and CDR2 FYNNEI. The CDR3 loop spans 16 amino acids.

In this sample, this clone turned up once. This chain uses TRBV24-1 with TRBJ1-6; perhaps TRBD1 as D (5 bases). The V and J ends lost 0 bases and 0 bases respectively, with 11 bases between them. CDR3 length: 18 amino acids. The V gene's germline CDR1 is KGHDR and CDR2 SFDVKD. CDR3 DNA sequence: TGTGCCACCAGTGATTTGTCCAGGGTGAGCTCCTATAATTCACCCCTCCACTTT. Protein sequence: CATSDLSRVSSYNSPLHF.

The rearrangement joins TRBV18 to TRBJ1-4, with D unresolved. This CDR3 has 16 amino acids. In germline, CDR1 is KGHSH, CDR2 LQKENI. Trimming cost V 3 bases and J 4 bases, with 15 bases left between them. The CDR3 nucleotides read TGTGCCAGCTCACCCGGGAAGCTCGGCGGTAATGAAAAACTGTTTTTT. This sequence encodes CASSPGKLGGNEKLFF.

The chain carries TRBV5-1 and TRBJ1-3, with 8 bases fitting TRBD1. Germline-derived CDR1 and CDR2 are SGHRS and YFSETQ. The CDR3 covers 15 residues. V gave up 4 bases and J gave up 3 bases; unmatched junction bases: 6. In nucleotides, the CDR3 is TGCGCCAGCAGCGGACAGGGATGGAGTGGAAACACCATATATTTT. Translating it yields CASSGQGWSGNTIYF.

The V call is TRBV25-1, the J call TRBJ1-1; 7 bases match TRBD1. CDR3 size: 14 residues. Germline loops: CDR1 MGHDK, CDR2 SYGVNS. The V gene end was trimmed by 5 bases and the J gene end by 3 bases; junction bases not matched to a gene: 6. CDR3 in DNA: TGTGCCAGCAGTCCCGGGACAGCCTACACTGAAGCTTTCTTT. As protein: CASSPGTAYTEAFF.

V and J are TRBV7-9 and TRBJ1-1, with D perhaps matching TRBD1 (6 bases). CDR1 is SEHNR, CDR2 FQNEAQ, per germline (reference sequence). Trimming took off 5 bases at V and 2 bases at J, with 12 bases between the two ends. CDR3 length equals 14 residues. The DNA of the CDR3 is TGTGCCAGCAGCAGCCAACAGGGCAACACTGAAGCTTTCTTT. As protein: CASSSQQGNTEAFF.

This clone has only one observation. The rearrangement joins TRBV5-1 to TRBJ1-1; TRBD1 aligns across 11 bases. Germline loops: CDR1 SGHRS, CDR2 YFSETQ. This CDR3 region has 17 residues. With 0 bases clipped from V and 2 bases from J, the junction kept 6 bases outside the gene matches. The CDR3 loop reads CASSLGDRGSGNTEAFF. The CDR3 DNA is TGCGCCAGCAGCTTGGGGGACAGGGGGAGTGGAAACACTGAAGCTTTCTTT.

CDR3 DNA: TGCAGCGTTGGAACAGGGGACATGGCCCCTACGAAGCAGTACTTC. Protein product: CSVGTGDMAPTKQYF. The chain employs TRBV29-1 and TRBJ2-7; 7 bases are a match to TRBD1. Per germline, CDR1 SQVTM and CDR2 ANQGSEA. The CDR3 totals 15 residues. V shed 4 bases, J shed 8 bases, and the junction held 17 bases outside the gene matches.

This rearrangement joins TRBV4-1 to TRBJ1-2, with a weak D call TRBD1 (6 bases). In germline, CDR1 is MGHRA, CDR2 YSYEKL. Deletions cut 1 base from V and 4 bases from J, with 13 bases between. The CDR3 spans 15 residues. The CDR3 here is CASSQAPGEPYGYTF. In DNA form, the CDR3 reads TGCGCCAGCAGCCAAGCGCCAGGGGAACCCTATGGCTACACCTTC.

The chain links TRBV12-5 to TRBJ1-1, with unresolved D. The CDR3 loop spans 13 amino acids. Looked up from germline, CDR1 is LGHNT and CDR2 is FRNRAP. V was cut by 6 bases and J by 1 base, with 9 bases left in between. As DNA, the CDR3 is TGTGCTAGTGGCCATGCGAAGAACACTGAAGCTTTCTTT. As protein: CASGHAKNTEAFF.

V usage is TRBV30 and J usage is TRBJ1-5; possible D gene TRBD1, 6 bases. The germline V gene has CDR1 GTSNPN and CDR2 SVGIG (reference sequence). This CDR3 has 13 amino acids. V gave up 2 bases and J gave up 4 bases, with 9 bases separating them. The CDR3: CAWSRQGNQPQHF. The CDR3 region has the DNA TGTGCCTGGAGTCGGCAGGGGAATCAGCCCCAGCATTTT.